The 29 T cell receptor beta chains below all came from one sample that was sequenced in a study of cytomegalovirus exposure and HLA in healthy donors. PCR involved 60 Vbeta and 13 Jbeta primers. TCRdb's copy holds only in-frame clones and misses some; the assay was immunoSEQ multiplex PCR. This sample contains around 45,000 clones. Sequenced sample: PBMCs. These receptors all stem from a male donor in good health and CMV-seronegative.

In DNA, the CDR3 is TGTGCCACCAAAGGACTGGTTACCTACGAGCAGTACTTC. It yields the protein CATKGLVTYEQYF. V gene TRBV27 combines with J gene TRBJ2-7, with a possible D match to TRBD2 (5 bases). The V gene's germline CDR1 is MNHEY and CDR2 SMNVEV (reference sequence). Trimming pared 10 bases from V and 2 bases from J, leaving 15 bases between. The CDR3 runs to 13 residues.

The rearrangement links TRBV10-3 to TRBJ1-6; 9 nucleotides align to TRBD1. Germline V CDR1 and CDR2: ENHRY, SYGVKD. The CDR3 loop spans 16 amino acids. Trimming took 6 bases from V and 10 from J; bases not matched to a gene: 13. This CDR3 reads CAISDSWTGERSPLHF. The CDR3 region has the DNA TGTGCCATCAGCGACTCTTGGACAGGGGAAAGGTCACCCCTCCACTTT.

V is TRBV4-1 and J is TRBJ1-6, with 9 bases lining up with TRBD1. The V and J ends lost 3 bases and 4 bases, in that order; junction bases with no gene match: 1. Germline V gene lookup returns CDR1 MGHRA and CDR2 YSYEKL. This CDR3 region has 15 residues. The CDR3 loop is CASSQGTGYNSPLHF. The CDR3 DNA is TGCGCCAGCAGCCAGGGGACAGGGTATAATTCACCCCTCCACTTT.

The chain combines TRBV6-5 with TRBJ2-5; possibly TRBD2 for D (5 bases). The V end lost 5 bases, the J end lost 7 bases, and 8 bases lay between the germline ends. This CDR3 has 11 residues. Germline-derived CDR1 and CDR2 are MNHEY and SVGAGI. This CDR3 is CASSGRGTQYF. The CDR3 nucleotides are TGTGCCAGCAGTGGCCGGGGGACCCAGTACTTC.

The CDR3 coding sequence is TGTGCCACCAGTACGGGACTAGCGGGGCCGAGCTCCTACAATGAGCAGTTCTTC. This encodes CATSTGLAGPSSYNEQFF. The chain links TRBV15 to TRBJ2-1, with TRBD2 identical over 13 bases. V shed 6 bases and J 0 bases; nucleotides not matched to a gene: 8. This CDR3 spans 18 amino acids. CDR1 and CDR2 (germline): LNHNV, YYDKDF (reference sequence).

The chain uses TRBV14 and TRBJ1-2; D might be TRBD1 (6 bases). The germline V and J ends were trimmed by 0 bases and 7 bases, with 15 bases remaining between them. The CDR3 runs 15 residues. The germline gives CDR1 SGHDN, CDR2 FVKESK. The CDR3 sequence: CASSQDRGRGGGYTF. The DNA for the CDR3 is TGTGCCAGCAGCCAAGATAGGGGCAGGGGCGGTGGCTACACCTTC.

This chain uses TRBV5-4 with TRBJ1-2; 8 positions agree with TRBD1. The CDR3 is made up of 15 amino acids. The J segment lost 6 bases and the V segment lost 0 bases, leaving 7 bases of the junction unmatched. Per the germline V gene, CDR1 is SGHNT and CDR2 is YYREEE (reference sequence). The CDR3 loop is CASSLGTGLKDGYTF. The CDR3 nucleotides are TGTGCCAGCAGCTTGGGGACAGGGTTAAAGGATGGCTACACCTTC.

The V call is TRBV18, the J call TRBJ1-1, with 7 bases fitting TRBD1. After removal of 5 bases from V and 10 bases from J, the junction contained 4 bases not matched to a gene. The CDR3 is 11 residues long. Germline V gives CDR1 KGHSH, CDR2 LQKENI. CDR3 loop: CASSRGQLAFF. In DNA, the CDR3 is TGTGCCAGCTCAAGGGGACAGTTAGCTTTCTTT.

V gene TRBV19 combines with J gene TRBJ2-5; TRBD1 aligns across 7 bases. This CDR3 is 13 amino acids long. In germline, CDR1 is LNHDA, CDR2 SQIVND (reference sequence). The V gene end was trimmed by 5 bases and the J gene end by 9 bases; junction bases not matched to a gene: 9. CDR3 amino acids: CASSGTAIEAQYF. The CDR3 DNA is TGTGCCAGTAGTGGGACAGCGATCGAGGCCCAGTACTTC.

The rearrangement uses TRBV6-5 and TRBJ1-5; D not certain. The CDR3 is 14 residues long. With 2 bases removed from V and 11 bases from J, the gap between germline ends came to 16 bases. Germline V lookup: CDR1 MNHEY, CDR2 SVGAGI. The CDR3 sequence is CASSYGQDLRAQHF. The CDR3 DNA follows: TGTGCCAGCAGTTACGGGCAGGATCTTAGAGCCCAGCATTTT.

Written as DNA, the CDR3 is TGTGCCAGCAGCTTGGTTAGGGGGCCCGACACTGAAGCTTTCTTT. Protein product: CASSLVRGPDTEAFF. The gene calls are TRBV5-4 and TRBJ1-1; 7 bases are shared with TRBD1. The germline V gene has CDR1 SGHNT and CDR2 YYREEE (reference sequence). Trimming at V came to 0 bases and at J to 3 bases, leaving 5 bases not matched to a gene. The CDR3 is made up of 15 amino acids. Variable domain in full (rest from reference TRBV5-4 and TRBJ1-1): ETGVTQSPTHLIKTRGQQVTLRCSSQSGHNTVSWYQQALGQGPQFIFQYYREEENGRGNFPPRFSGLQFPNYSSELNVNALELDDSALYLCASSLVRGPDTEAFFGQGTRLTVV.

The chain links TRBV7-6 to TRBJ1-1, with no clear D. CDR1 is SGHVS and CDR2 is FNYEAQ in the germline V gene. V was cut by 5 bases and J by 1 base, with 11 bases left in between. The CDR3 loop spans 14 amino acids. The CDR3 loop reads CASSTLQRNTEAFF. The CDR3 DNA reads TGTGCCAGCAGCACCCTACAGAGGAACACTGAAGCTTTCTTT.

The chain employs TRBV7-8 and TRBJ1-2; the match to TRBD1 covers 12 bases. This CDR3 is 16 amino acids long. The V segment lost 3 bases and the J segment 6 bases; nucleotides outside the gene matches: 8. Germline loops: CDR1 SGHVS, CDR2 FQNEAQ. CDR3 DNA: TGTGCCAGCAGCTTGGGGGACAGGGGGCTGGAGGATGGCTACACCTTC. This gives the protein CASSLGDRGLEDGYTF.

The CDR3 loop reads CASSFGVGEETQYF. The CDR3, as DNA: TGTGCCAGCAGCTTCGGCGTAGGGGAAGAGACCCAGTACTTC. The chain links TRBV7-3 to TRBJ2-5, with D perhaps matching TRBD1 (5 bases). Trimming removed 3 bases from V and 3 bases from J, with 11 bases in between. Germline V gene data show CDR1 as SGHTA and CDR2 as FQGTGA. The CDR3 covers 14 residues.

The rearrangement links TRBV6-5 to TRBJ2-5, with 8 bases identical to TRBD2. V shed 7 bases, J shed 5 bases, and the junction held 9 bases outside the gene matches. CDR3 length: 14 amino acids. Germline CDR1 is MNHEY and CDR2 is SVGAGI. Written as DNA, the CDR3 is TGTGCCAGCAAACTAGGGACTAGTCGGGAGACCCAGTACTTC. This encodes CASKLGTSRETQYF.

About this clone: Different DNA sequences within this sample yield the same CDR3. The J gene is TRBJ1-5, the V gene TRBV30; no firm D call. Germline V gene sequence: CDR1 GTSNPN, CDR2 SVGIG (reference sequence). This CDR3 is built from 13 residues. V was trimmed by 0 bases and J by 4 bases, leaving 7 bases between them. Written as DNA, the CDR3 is TGTGCCTGGAGTGTACGGGTAAATCAGCCCCAGCATTTT. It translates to CAWSVRVNQPQHF.

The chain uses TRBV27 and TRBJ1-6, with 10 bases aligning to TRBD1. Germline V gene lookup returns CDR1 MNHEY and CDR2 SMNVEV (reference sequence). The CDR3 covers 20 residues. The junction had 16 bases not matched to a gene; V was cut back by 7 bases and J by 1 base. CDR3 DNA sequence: TGTGCCAGCACTTCCCACGGGACAGGGGCGCATATGTCCTATAATTCACCCCTCCACTTT. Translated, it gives CASTSHGTGAHMSYNSPLHF.

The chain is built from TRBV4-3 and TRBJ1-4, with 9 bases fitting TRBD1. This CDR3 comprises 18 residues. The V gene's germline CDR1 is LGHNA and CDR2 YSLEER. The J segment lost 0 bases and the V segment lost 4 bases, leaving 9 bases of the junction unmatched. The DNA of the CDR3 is TGCGCCAGCAGCCCTCAACAGGGGGCCCTCCCAACTAATGAAAAACTGTTTTTT. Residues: CASSPQQGALPTNEKLFF.

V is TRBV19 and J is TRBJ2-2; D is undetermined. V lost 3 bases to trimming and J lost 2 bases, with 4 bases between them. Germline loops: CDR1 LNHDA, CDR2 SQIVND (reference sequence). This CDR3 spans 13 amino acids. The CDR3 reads CASSIGNTGELFF. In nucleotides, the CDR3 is TGTGCCAGTAGTATTGGCAACACCGGGGAGCTGTTTTTT. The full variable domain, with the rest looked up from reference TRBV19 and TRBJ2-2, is DGGITQSPKYLFRKEGQNVTLSCEQNLNHDAMYWYRQDPGQGLRLIYYSQIVNDFQKGDIAEGYSVSREKKESFPLTVTSAQKNPTAFYLCASSIGNTGELFFGEGSRLTVL.

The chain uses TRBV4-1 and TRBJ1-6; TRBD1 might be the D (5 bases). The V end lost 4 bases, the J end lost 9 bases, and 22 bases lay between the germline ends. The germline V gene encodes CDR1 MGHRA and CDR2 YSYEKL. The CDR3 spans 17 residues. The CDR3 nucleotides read TGCGCCAGCAGCCTATCACCCAGCGGGGGAGGTAGTTCACCCCTCCACTTT. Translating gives CASSLSPSGGGSSPLHF.

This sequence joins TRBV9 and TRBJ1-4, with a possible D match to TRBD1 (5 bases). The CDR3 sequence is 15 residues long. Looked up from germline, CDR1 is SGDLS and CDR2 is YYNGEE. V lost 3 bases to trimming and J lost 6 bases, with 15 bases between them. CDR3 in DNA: TGTGCCAGCAGCGCCGAACAGGCTATGGATGAAAAACTGTTTTTT. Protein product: CASSAEQAMDEKLFF.

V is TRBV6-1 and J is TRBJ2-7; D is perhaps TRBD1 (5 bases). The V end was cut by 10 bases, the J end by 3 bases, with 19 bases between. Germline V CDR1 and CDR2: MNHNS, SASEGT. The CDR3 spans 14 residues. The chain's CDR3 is CATRGTGVFYEQYF. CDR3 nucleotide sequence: TGTGCCACGCGAGGCACAGGCGTTTTCTACGAGCAGTACTTC.

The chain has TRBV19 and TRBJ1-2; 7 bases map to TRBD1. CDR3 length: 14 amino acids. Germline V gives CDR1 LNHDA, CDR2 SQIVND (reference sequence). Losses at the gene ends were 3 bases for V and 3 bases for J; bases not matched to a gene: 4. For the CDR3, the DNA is TGTGCCAGTAGTATCCAGGGACAGTACTATGGCTACACCTTC. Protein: CASSIQGQYYGYTF. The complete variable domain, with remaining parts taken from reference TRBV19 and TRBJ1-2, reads DGGITQSPKYLFRKEGQNVTLSCEQNLNHDAMYWYRQDPGQGLRLIYYSQIVNDFQKGDIAEGYSVSREKKESFPLTVTSAQKNPTAFYLCASSIQGQYYGYTFGSGTRLTVV.

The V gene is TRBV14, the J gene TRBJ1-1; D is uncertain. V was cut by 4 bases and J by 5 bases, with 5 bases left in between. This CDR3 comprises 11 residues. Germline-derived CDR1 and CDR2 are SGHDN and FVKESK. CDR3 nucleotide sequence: TGTGCCAGCAGCCTTATAACTGAAGCTTTCTTT. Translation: CASSLITEAFF.

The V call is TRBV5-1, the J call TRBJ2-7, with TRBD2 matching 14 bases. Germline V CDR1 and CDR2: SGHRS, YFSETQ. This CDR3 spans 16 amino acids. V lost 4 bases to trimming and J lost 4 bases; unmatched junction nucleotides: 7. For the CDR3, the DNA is TGCGCCAGCAGCGGAGGACTAGCGGGGGGTTCTTACGAGCAGTACTTC. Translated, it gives CASSGGLAGGSYEQYF. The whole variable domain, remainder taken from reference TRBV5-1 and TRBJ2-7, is KAGVTQTPRYLIKTRGQQVTLSCSPISGHRSVSWYQQTPGQGLQFLFEYFSETQRNKGNFPGRFSGRQFSNSRSEMNVSTLELGDSALYLCASSGGLAGGSYEQYFGPGTRLTVT.

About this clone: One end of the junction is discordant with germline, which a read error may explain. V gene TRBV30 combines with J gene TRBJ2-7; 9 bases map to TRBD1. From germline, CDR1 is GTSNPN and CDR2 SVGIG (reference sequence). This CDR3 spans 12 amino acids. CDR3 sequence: CAWTSGTGYPSF. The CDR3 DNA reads TGTGCCTGGACGTCCGGGACAGGGTATCCGTCTTTC.

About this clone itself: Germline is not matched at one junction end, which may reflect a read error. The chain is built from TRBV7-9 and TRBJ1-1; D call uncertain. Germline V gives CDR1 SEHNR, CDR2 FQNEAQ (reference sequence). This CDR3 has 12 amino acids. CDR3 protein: CASRLGHTEAFF. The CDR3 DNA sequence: TGTGCCAGCAGGTTAGGGCACACTGAAGCTTTCTTT.

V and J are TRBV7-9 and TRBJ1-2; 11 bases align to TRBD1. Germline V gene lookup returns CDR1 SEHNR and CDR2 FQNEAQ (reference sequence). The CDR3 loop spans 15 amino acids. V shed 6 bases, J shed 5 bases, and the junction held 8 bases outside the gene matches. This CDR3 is CASSRTGGGRYGYTF. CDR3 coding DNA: TGTGCCAGCAGTCGGACAGGGGGCGGGAGATATGGCTACACCTTC.

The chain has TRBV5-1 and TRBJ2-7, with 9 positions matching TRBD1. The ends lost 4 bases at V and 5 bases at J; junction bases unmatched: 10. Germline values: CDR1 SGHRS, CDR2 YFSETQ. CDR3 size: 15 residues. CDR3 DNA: TGCGCCAGCAGCGATCCCGGGACAGGGATTCACGAGCAGTACTTC. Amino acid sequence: CASSDPGTGIHEQYF.